This T cell receptor beta chain derives from a study of blood T cells in healthy people across ages (dated by TCRdb to the mid-2010s). Regarding the study in general: Template switching captured roughly one uniquely barcoded TCR beta cDNA molecule per two T cells in model experiments. Age-related changes in TCR beta repertoire diversity were measured in the study by deep sequencing normalized with unique cDNA molecular identifiers. The donors were split into four age groups: young (average 16 years), middle-aged (about 40), aged (approximately 60) and long-lived (over 80). To avoid experimental bias, donors of different ages were distributed randomly across sequencing lanes. For two donors (one aged 18 to 30 and one aged 80 or older), the study analyzed two additional independent replicas of 1 million unique cDNA reads from the same blood draw.

This clonotype has more than one count but fewer than ten. The antigen this receptor binds is unknown. A read error may produce the germline difference seen at one junction end. The investigation overall reported the following: The CMV infection status of donors was not known, potentially confounding age-related changes in expanded clonotypes. Conclusive comparison of naive and antigen-experienced compartments was prevented by the profiling of bulk unsorted PBMCs. The long-lived group showed more naive CD4+ T cells, fewer expanded clones and increased TCR diversity than the aged group, suggesting age selection. Total diversity estimates from one million sequenced T cells were considered lower bounds and underestimates. There was a strong correlation between observed TCR beta diversity and the percentage of naive T cells measured by flow cytometry. Observed TCR beta diversity per million T cells fell roughly linearly with age, and a significant reduction was already apparent by age around 40.

The donors were about 40 Caucasian individuals from Russia, aged roughly 6 to 100 years, who were systemically healthy. Each donor gave roughly 11 milliliters of peripheral blood, drawn into EDTA-treated Vacutainer tubes. PBMCs were isolated by Ficoll-Paque density-gradient centrifugation, with at least 6 million obtained per sample. Trizol reagent was used to extract total RNA from the PBMCs, yielding at least 6 micrograms per sample. The percentages of naive CD45RAhigh/CD27high T cells were determined by flow cytometry on a PBMC aliquot from every donor. Library construction relied on 5' RACE. The listed sequencing device is Illumina HiSeq 2500. A second PCR of roughly 6 to 11 cycles was performed with a sample-barcoded 5' primer and a J-beta primer mix. A unique molecular identifier was introduced onto each TCR beta cDNA molecule by a template-switch 5' adaptor carrying 12 random nucleotides. Each sample yielded at least 3 million CDR3-containing paired-end reads. First-strand cDNA was synthesized from all RNA with the Mint cDNA synthesis kit, primed by a TRBC-specific oligonucleotide. Following uracil-DNA glycosylase treatment, a first 18-cycle PCR with universal primers M1SS and BC2_uni_R was performed on all cDNA. Per the original workflow: For normalization, 1 million high-quality reads, each with a distinct molecular identifier, were randomly selected from each sample. Instead of being binned into consensus sequences, reads with shared molecular identifiers were discarded. MiTCR, with a Q25 quality threshold and the strictest error-elimination algorithm, was used for CDR3 identification, clonotype clustering and error correction. A nonparametric unseen species model with Euler transformation was used to estimate lower-bound total TCR beta diversity. Clones were called with MiXCR by TCRdb after fastp trimmed the public reads at Q25, and only in-frame beta chains were retained. Each entry is one CDR3 protein sequence, shown with its most common DNA and genes. For this entry, the V and J calls and clone size follow TCRdb and not the study's own pipeline. For this sample there are about 730,000 distinct CDR3 sequences; 40% to 45% appear just once. The ten largest make up 20% to 25% of the sample.

The CDR3 has 15 amino acids, counting the end cysteine and phenylalanine. Only the CDR3 portion is preserved as DNA: 45 bases, with reading frame beginning at the first base. The germline V gene (reference sequence) provides CDR1 SSHAT and CDR2 FNYEAQ. This clonotype was sampled from a woman aged 55-70 years in good health. The sample comprised blood. The V and J genes are TRBV7-7 and TRBJ2-5, and TRBD2 matches 9 of the central bases. The CDR3 has the sequence CASSQQVREGETQYF. The base sequence is TGTGCTAGCAGCCAACAAGTGCGGGAGGGAGAGACCCAGTACTTC.